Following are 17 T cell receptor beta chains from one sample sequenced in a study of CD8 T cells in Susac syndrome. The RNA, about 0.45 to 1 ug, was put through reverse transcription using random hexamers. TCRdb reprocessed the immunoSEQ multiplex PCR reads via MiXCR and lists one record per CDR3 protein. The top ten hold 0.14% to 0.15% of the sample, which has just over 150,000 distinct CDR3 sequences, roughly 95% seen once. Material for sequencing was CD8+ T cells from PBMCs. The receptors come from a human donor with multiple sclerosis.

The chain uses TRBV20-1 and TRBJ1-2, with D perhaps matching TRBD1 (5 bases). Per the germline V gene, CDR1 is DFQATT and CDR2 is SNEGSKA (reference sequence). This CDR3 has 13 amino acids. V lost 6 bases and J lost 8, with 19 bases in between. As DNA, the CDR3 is TGCAGTGCCACGGTACCAGGGAGTCAAGGCTACACCTTC. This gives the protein CSATVPGSQGYTF.

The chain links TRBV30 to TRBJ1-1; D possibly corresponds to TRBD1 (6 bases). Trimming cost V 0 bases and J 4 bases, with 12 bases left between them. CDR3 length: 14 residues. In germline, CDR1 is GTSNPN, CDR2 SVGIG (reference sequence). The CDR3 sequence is CAWSVGRGATEAFF. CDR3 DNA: TGTGCCTGGAGTGTAGGCAGGGGAGCCACTGAAGCTTTCTTT.

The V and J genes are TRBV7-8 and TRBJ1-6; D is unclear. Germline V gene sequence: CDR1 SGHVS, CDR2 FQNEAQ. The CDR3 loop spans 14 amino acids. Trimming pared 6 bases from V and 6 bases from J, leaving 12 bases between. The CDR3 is CASRMGDGNSPLHF. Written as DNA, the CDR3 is TGTGCCAGCAGAATGGGTGACGGTAATTCACCCCTCCACTTT. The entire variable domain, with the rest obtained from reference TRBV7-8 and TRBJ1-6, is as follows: GAGVSQSPRYKVAKRGQDVALRCDPISGHVSLFWYQQALGQGPEFLTYFQNEAQLDKSGLPSDRFFAERPEGSVSTLKIQRTQQEDSAVYLCASRMGDGNSPLHFGNGTRLTVT.

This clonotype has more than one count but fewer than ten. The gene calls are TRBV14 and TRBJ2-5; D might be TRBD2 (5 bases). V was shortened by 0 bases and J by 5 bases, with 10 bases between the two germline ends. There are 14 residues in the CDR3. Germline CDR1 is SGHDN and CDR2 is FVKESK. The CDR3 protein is CASSQDSGRETQYF. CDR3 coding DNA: TGTGCCAGCAGCCAAGATTCGGGAAGGGAGACCCAGTACTTC. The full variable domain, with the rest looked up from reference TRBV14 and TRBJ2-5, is EAGVTQFPSHSVIEKGQTVTLRCDPISGHDNLYWYRRVMGKEIKFLLHFVKESKQDESGMPNNRFLAERTGGTYSTLKVQPAELEDSGVYFCASSQDSGRETQYFGPGTRLLVL.

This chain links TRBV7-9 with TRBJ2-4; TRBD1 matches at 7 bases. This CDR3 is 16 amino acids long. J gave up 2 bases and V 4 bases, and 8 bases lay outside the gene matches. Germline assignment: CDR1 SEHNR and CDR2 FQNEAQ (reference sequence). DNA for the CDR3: TGTGCCAGCAGCTCTACAGGGGCCGGGACCAAAAACATTCAGTACTTC. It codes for CASSSTGAGTKNIQYF.

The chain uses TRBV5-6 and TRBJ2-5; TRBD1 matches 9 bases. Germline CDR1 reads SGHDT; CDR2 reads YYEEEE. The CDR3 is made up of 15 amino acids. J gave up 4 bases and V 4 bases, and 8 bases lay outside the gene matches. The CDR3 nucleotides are TGTGCCAGCAGCAAATCCCGGGACAGGGCAGAGACCCAGTACTTC. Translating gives CASSKSRDRAETQYF.

The CDR3 region is CASSPPSYEQYF. The CDR3 nucleotides are TGTGCCAGCAGTCCTCCCTCCTACGAGCAGTACTTC. The chain carries TRBV27 and TRBJ2-7; D is uncertain. V lost 5 bases and J 0 bases, leaving 5 bases between the germline ends. The CDR3 covers 12 residues. Germline CDR1 MNHEY, CDR2 SMNVEV (reference sequence).

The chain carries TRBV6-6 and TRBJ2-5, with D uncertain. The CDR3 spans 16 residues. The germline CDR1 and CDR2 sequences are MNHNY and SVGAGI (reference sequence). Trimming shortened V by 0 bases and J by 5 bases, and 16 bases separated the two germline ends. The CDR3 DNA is TGTGCCAGCAGTTACTCACCAGTGGGTCGGAGTGAGACCCAGTACTTC. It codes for CASSYSPVGRSETQYF.

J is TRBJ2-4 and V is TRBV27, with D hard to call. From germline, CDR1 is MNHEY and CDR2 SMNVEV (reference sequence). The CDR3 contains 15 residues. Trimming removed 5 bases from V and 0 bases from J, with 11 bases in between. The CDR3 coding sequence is TGTGCCAGCAGTGGATCGGTTCTAGCCAAAAACATTCAGTACTTC. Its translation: CASSGSVLAKNIQYF.

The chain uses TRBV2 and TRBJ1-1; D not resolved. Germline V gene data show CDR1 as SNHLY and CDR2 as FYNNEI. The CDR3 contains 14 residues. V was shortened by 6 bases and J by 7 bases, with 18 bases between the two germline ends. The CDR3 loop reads CASRPPRRGLEAFF. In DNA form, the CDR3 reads TGTGCCAGCAGGCCACCCCGACGGGGTCTTGAAGCTTTCTTT.

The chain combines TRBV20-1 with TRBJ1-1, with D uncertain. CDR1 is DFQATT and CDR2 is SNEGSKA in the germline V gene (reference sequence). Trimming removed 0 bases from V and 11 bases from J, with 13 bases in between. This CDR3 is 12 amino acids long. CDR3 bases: TGCAGTGCTAGAGATCCGGCGGGAAGTGCTTTCTTT. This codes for CSARDPAGSAFF.

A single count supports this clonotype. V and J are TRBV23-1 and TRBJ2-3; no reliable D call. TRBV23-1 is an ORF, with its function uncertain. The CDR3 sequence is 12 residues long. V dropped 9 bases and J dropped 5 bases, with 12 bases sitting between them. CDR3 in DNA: TGCGCCAGGAACCTTCACAGAGATACGCAGTATTTT. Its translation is CARNLHRDTQYF.

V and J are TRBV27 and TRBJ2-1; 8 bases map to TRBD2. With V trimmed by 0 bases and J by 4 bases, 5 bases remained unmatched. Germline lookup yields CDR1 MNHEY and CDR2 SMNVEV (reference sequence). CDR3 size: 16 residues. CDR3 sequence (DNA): TGTGCCAGCAGTTTATCTGACGCGGGGGGTTACAATGAGCAGTTCTTC. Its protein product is CASSLSDAGGYNEQFF.

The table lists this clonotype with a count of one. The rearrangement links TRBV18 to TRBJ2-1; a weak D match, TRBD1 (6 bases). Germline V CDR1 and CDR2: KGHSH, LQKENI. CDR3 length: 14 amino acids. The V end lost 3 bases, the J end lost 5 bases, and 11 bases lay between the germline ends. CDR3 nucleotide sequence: TGTGCCAGCTCACCGCCGACAGGCCACAATGAGCAGTTCTTC. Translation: CASSPPTGHNEQFF.

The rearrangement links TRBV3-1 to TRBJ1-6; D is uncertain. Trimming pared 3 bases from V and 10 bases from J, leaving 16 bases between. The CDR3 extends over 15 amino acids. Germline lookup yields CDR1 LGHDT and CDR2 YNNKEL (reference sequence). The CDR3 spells CASSQDPGSRSPLHF. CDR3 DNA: TGTGCCAGCAGCCAGGACCCGGGCTCGAGGTCACCCCTCCACTTT.

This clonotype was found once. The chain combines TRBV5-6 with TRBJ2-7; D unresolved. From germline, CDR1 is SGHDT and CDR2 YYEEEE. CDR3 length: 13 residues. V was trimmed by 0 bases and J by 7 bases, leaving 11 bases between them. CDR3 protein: CASSLVSAREQYV. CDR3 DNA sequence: TGTGCCAGCAGCTTGGTCTCGGCTCGGGAGCAGTACGTC.

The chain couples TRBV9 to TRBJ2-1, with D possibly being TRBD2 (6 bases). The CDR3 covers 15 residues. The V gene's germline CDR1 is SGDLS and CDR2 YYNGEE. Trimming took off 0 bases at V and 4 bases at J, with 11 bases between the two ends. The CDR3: CASSVETSPYNEQFF. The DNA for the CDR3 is TGTGCCAGCAGCGTAGAAACTAGCCCTTACAATGAGCAGTTCTTC. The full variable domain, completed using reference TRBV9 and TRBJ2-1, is DSGVTQTPKHLITATGQRVTLRCSPRSGDLSVYWYQQSLDQGLQFLIQYYNGEERAKGNILERFSAQQFPDLHSELNLSSLELGDSALYFCASSVETSPYNEQFFGPGTRLTVL.